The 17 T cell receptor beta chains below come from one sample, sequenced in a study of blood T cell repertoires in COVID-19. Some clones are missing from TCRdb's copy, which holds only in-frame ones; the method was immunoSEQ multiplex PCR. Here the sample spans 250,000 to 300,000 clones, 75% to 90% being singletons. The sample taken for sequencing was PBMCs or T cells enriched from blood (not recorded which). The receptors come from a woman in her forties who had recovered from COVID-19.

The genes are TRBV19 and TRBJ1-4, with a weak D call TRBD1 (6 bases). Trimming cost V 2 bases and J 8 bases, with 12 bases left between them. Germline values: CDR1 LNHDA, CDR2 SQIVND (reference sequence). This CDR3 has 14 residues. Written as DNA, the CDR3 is TGTGCCAGTAGTATAACTGGGGGCGGAGAAAAACTGTTTTTT. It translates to CASSITGGGEKLFF.

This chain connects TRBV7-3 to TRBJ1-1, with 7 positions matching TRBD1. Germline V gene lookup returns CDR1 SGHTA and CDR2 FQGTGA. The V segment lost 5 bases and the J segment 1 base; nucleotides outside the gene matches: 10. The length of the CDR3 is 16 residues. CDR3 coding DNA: TGTGCCAGCAGCGCCGGGGCCGGGACAGCGAACACTGAAGCTTTCTTT. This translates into CASSAGAGTANTEAFF.

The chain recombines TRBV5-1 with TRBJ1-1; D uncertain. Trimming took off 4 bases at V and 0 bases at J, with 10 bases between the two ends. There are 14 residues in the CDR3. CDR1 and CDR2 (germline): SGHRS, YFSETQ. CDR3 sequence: CASSPTRMNTEAFF. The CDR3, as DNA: TGCGCCAGCAGCCCGACACGAATGAACACTGAAGCTTTCTTT.

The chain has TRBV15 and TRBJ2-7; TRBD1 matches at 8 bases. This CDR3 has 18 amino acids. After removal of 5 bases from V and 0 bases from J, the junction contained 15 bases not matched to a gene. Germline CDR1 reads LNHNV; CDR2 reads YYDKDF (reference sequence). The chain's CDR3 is CATSPAWMTGQGSYEQYF. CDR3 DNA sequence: TGTGCCACCAGCCCCGCCTGGATGACTGGACAGGGCTCCTACGAGCAGTACTTC. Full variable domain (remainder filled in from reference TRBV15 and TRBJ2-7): DAMVIQNPRYQVTQFGKPVTLSCSQTLNHNVMYWYQQKSSQAPKLLFHYYDKDFNNEADTPDNFQSRRPNTSFCFLDIRSPGLGDTAMYLCATSPAWMTGQGSYEQYFGPGTRLTVT.

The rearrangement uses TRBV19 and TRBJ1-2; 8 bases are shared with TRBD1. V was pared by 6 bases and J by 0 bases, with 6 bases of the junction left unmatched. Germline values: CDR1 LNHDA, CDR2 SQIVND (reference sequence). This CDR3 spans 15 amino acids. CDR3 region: CASRRQGSTNYGYTF. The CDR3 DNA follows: TGTGCCAGTAGGCGACAGGGGTCTACTAACTATGGCTACACCTTC.

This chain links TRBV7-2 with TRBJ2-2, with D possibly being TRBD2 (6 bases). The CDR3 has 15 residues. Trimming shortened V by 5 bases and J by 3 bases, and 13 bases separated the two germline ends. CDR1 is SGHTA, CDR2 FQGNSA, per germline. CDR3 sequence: CASSRSGVDTGELFF. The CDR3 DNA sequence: TGTGCCAGCAGCCGCTCGGGGGTCGACACCGGGGAGCTGTTTTTT.

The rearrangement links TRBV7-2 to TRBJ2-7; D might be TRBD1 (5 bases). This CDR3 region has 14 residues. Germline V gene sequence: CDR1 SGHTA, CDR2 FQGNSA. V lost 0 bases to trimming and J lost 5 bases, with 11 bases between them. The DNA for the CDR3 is TGTGCCAGCAGCTTAGCATTCAGGGTGAACGAGCAGTACTTC. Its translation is CASSLAFRVNEQYF.

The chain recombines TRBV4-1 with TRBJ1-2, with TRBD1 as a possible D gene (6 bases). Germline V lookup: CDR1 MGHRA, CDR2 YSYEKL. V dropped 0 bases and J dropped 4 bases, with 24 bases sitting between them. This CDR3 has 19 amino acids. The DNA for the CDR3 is TGCGCCAGCAGCCAAGATCCAGGGGTCGGGCGCCGAGGTGCCTATGGCTACACCTTC. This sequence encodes CASSQDPGVGRRGAYGYTF.

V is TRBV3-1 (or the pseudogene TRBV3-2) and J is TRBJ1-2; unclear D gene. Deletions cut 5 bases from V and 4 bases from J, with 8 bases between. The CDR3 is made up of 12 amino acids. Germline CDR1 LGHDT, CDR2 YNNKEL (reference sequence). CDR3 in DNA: TGTGCCAGCAGCGACCGAGGCTATGGCTACACCTTC. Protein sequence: CASSDRGYGYTF.

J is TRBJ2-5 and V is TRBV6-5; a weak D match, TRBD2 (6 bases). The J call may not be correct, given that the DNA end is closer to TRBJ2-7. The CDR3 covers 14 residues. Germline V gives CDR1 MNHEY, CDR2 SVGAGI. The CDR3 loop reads CASRPGGSSYEQYF. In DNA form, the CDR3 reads TGTGCCAGCAGGCCCGGGGGTAGCTCCTACGAGCAGTACTTC.

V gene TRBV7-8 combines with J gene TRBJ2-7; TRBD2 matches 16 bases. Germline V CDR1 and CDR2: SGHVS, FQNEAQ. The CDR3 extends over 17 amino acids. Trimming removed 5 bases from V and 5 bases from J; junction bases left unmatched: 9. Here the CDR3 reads CASSPGTSGRAKDEQYF. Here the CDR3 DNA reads TGTGCCAGCAGCCCCGGGACTAGCGGGAGGGCCAAGGACGAGCAGTACTTC.

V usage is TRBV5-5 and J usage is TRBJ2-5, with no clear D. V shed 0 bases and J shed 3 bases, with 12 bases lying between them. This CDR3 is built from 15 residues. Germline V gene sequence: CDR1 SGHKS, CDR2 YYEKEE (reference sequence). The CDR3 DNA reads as TGTGCCAGCAGCTTGGTTCCGGTAAGAAAAGAGACCCAGTACTTC. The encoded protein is CASSLVPVRKETQYF.

The CDR3 spells CASKPMGGMAGYEKLFF. In nucleotides, the CDR3 is TGTGCCAGCAAACCCATGGGGGGTATGGCCGGGTATGAAAAACTGTTTTTT. The rearrangement joins TRBV5-5 to TRBJ1-4; weak D call: TRBD1 (5 bases). V was cut by 6 bases and J by 6 bases, with 24 bases left in between. This CDR3 comprises 17 residues. CDR1 is SGHKS, CDR2 YYEKEE, per germline (reference sequence). The complete variable domain, with remaining parts taken from reference TRBV5-5 and TRBJ1-4, reads DAGVTQSPTHLIKTRGQQVTLRCSPISGHKSVSWYQQVLGQGPQFIFQYYEKEERGRGNFPDRFSARQFPNYSSELNVNALLLGDSALYLCASKPMGGMAGYEKLFFGSGTQLSVL.

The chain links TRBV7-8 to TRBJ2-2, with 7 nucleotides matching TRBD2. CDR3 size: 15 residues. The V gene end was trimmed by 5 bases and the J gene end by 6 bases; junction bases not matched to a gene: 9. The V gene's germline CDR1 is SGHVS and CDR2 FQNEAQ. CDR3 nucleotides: TGTGCCAGCAGCACCGGAAGCGGGGTAGCCGGGGAGCTGTTTTTT. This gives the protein CASSTGSGVAGELFF.

CDR3 amino acids: CASSKPAGGRSYTQYF. In nucleotides, the CDR3 is TGTGCCAGCAGCAAGCCAGCGGGGGGGCGCTCTTATACGCAGTATTTT. V usage is TRBV21-1 and J usage is TRBJ2-3; the DNA was not used to check the table's D call, TRBD2. TRBV21-1 represents a pseudogene. CDR3 length: 16 residues.

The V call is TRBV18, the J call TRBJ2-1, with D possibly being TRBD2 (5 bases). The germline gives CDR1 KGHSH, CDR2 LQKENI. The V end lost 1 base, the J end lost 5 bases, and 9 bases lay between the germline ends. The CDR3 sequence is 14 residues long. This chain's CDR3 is CASSPQVGDNEQFF. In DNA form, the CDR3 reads TGTGCCAGCTCACCACAGGTCGGGGACAATGAGCAGTTCTTC.

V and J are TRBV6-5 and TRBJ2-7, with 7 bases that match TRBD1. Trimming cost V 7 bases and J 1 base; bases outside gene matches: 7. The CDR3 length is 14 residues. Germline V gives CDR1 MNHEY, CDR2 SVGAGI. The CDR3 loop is CASISGQPSYEQYF. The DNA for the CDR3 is TGTGCCAGCATTTCGGGACAGCCATCCTACGAGCAGTACTTC.